One and the same sample provided the 2 T cell receptor beta chains below, sequenced in a study of human T cells and chemical hapten exposure. Sample time point: patch test 1, 2 weeks after DPC sensitization. Indicated treatment: therapeutic diphenylcyclopropenone sensitization with weekly scalp DPC. TCRdb reprocessed the RACE reads via MiXCR and lists one record per CDR3 protein. The table records just under 350,000 distinct CDR3 sequences, under 8% of them present only once. The input for sequencing was whole blood, taken in connection with sensitization to the hapten diphenylcyclopropenone (DPC). The receptors were gathered from a woman younger than 35 with alopecia areata. Some clones in this sample may be carry-over from other donors' samples.

This clonotype was found many times. The chain recombines TRBV12-3 or TRBV12-4 with TRBJ1-1; TRBD1 matches at 7 bases. This CDR3 region has 13 residues. J lost 6 bases, V lost 7 bases, and 8 bases had no gene match. The CDR3 nucleotides are TGTGCCAGCAAAGTTCCCCAGGGGGCTGAAGCTTTCTTT. It specifies CASKVPQGAEAFF.

The chain couples TRBV5-4 to TRBJ2-3, with TRBD1 matching 7 bases. CDR1 is SGHNT and CDR2 is YYREEE in the germline V gene (reference sequence). The CDR3 is 15 residues long. V lost 2 bases and J lost 1; bases outside the gene matches: 4. CDR3 in amino acids: CASSFRGRGTDTQYF. The CDR3 DNA follows: TGTGCCAGCAGCTTTAGGGGGCGTGGCACAGATACGCAGTATTTT.